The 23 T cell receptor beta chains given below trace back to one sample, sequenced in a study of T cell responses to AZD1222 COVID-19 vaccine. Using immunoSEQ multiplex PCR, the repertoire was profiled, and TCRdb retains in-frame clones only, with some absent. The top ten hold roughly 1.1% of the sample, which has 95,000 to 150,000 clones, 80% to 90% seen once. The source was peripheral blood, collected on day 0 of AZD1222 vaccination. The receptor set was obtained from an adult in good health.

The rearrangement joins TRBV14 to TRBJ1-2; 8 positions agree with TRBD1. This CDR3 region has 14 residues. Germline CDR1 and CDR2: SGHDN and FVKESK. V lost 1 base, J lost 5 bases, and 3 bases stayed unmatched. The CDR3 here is CASSQVQGGYGYTF. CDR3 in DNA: TGTGCCAGCAGCCAAGTACAGGGGGGATATGGCTACACCTTC.

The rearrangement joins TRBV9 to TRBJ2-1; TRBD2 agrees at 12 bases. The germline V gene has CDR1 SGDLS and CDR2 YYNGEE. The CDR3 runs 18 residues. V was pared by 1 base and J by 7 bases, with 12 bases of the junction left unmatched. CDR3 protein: CASSVHPLAGGPRNEQFF. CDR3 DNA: TGTGCCAGCAGCGTACACCCACTAGCGGGGGGTCCTCGTAATGAGCAGTTCTTC.

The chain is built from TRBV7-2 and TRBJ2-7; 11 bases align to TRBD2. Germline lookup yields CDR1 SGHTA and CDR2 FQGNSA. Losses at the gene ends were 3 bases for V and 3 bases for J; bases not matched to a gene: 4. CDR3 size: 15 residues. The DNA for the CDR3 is TGTGCCAGCAGCTTTCTAGCGGGGGGCTACTACGAGCAGTACTTC. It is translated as CASSFLAGGYYEQYF.

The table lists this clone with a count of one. In nucleotides, the CDR3 is TGTGCCAGCAGACTGCAGGGTCGGTCACGTATGGCTGAGCAGTTCTTC. Translated, it gives CASRLQGRSRMAEQFF. The chain recombines TRBV2 with TRBJ2-1, with D perhaps TRBD1 (5 bases). This CDR3 has 16 residues. Trimming removed 6 bases from V and 9 bases from J, with 24 bases in between. Germline lookup yields CDR1 SNHLY and CDR2 FYNNEI. Looking up the rest from reference TRBV2 and TRBJ2-1 gives the full variable domain: EPEVTQTPSHQVTQMGQEVILRCVPISNHLYFYWYRQILGQKVEFLVSFYNNEISEKSEIFDDQFSVERPDGSNFTLKIRSTKLEDSAMYFCASRLQGRSRMAEQFFGPGTRLTVL.

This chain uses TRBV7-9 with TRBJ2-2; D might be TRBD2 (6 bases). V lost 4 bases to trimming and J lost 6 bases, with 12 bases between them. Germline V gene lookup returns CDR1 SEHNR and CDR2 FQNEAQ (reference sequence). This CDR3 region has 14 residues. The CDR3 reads CASSSGVNAGELFF. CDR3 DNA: TGTGCCAGCAGCTCGGGGGTAAACGCCGGGGAGCTGTTTTTT.

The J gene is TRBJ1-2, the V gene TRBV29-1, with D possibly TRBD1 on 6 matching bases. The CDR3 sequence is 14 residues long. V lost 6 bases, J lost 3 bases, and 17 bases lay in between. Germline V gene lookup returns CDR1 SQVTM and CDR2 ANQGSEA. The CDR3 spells CSVRTAQWDYGYTF. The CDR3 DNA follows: TGCAGCGTACGGACAGCCCAATGGGACTATGGCTACACCTTC.

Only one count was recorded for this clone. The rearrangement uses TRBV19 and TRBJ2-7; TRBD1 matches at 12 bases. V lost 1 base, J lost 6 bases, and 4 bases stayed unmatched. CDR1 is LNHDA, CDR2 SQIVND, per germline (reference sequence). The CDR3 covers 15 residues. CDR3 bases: TGTGCCAGTAGTATAGCAGGGACAGGGGGCCTCGAGCAGTACTTC. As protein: CASSIAGTGGLEQYF.

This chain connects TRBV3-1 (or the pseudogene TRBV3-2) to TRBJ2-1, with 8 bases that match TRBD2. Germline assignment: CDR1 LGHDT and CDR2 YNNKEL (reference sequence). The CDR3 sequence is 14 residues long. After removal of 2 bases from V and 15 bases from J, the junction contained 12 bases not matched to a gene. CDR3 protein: CASSQIRGGESRFF. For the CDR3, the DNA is TGTGCCAGCAGCCAAATCCGGGGGGGGGAGAGTAGGTTCTTC.

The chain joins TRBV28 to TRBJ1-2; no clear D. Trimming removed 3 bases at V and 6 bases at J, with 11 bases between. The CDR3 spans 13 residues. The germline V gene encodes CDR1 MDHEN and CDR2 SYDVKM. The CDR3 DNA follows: TGTGCCAGCAGTTTCAACTCTCGGAATGGCTACACCTTC. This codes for CASSFNSRNGYTF.

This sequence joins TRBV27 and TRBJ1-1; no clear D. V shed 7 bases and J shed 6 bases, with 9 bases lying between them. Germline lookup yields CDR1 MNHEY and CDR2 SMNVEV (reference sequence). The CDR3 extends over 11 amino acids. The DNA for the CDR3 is TGTGCCAGCAACGGAGGGTCTGAAGCTTTCTTT. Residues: CASNGGSEAFF.

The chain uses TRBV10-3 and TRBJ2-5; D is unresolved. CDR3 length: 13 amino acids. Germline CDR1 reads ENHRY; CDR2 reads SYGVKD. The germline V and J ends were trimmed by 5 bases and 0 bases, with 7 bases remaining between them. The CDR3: CAISPRDQETQYF. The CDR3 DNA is TGTGCCATCAGTCCACGGGACCAAGAGACCCAGTACTTC.

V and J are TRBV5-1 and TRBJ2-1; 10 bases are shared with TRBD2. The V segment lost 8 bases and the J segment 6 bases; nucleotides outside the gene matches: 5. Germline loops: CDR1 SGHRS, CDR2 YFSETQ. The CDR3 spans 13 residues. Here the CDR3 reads CASSSGGINEQFF. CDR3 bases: TGCGCCAGTTCTAGCGGGGGAATCAATGAGCAGTTCTTC.

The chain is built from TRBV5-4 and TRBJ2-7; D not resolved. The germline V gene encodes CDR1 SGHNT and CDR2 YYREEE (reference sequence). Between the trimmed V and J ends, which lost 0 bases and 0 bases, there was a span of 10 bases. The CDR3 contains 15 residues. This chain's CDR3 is CASSLVEKVSYEQYF. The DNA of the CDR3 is TGTGCCAGCAGCTTGGTGGAGAAAGTCTCCTACGAGCAGTACTTC.

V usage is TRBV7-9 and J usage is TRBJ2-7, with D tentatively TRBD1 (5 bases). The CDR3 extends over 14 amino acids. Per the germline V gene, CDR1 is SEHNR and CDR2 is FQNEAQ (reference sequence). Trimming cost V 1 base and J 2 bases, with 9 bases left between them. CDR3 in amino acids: CASSLVEGAYEQYF. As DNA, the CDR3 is TGTGCCAGCAGCTTAGTAGAAGGGGCCTACGAGCAGTACTTC.

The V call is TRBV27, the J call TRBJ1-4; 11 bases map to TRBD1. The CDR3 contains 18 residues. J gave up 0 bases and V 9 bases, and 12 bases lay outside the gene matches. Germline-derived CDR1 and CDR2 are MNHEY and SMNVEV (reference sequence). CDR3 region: CASRPEGTGGPTNEKLFF. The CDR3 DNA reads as TGTGCCAGTCGGCCCGAGGGGACAGGGGGTCCAACTAATGAAAAACTGTTTTTT.

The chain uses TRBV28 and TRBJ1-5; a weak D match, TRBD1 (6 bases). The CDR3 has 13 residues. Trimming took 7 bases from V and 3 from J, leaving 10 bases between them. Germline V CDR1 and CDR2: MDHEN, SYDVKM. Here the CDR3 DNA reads TGTGCCAGCAAAGGACAGAACAATCAGCCCCAGCATTTT. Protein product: CASKGQNNQPQHF. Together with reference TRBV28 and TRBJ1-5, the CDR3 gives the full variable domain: DVKVTQSSRYLVKRTGEKVFLECVQDMDHENMFWYRQDPGLGLRLIYFSYDVKMKEKGDIPEGYSVSREKKERFSLILESASTNQTSMYLCASKGQNNQPQHFGDGTRLSIL.

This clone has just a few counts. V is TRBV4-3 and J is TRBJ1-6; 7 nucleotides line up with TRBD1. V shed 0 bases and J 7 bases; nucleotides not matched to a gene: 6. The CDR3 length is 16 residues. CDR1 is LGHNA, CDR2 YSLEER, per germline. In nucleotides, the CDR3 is TGCGCCAGCAGCCAAGAACGTTCCAGGGGGAATTCACCCCTCCACTTT. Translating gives CASSQERSRGNSPLHF.

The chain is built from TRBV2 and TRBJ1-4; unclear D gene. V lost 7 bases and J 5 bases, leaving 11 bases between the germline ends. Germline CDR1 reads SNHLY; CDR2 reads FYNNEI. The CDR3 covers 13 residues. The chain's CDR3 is CASKRATNEKLFF. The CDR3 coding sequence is TGTGCCAGCAAACGGGCTACCAATGAAAAACTGTTTTTT.

The CDR3 sequence is CASSTSTTATAFF. For the CDR3, the DNA is TGTGCCAGTAGTACTTCGACGACAGCCACAGCTTTCTTT. This rearrangement joins TRBV19 to TRBJ1-1; tentative D call: TRBD1 (5 bases). Germline V gene lookup returns CDR1 LNHDA and CDR2 SQIVND (reference sequence). This CDR3 has 13 residues. V lost 4 bases, J lost 10 bases, and 16 bases lay in between.

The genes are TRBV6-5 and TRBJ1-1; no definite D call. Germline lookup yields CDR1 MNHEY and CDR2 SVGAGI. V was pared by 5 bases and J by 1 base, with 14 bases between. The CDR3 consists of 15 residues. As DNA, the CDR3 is TGTGCCAGCAGTCCTCGAGCGTGGGGGAACACTGAAGCTTTCTTT. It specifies CASSPRAWGNTEAFF.

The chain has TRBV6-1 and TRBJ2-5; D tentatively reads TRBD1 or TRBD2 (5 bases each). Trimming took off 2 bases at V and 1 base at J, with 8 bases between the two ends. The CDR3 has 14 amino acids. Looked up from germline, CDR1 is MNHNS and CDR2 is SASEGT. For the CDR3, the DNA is TGTGCCAGCAGTGAATTGAGGGGCCAAGAGACCCAGTACTTC. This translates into CASSELRGQETQYF.

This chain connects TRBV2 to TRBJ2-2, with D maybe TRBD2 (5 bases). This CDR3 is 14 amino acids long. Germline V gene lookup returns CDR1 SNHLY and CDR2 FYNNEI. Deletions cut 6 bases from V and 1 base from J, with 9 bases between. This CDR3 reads CASSLGRNTGELFF. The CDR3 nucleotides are TGTGCCAGCAGCTTAGGGAGGAACACCGGGGAGCTGTTTTTT.

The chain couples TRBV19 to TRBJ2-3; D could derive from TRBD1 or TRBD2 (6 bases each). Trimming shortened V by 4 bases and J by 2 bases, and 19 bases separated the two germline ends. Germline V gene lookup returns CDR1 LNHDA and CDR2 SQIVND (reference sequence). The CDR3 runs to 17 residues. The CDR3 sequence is CASSRGVRGLVTDTQYF. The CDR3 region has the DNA TGTGCCAGTAGTAGGGGGGTGAGGGGGTTGGTCACAGATACGCAGTATTTT.